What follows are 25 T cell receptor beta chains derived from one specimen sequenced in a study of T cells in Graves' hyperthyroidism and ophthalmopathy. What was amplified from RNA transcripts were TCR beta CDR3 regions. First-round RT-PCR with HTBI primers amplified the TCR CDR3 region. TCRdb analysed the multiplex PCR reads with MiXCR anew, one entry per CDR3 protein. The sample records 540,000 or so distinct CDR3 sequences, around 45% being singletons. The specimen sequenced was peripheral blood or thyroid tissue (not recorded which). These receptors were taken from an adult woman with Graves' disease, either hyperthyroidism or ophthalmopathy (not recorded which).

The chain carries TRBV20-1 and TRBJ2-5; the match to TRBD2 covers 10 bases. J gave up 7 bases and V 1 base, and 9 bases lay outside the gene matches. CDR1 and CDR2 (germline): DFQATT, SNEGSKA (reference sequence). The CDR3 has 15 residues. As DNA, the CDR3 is TGCAGTGCTAGAGTTAGCGGGGGGTCCCGGGGGACCCAGTACTTC. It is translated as CSARVSGGSRGTQYF.

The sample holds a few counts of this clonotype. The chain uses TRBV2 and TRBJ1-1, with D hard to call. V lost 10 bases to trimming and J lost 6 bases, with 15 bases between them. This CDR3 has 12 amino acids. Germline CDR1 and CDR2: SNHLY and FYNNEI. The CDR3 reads CAIGRVAAEAFF. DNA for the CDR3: TGTGCCATTGGTAGGGTGGCAGCTGAAGCTTTCTTT.

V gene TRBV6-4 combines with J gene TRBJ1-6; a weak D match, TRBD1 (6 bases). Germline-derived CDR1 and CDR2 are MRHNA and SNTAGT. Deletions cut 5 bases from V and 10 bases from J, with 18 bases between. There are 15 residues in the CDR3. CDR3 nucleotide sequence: TGTGCCAGCAGTTCCTCACAGGGATTACGATCACCCCTCCACTTT. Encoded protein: CASSSSQGLRSPLHF.

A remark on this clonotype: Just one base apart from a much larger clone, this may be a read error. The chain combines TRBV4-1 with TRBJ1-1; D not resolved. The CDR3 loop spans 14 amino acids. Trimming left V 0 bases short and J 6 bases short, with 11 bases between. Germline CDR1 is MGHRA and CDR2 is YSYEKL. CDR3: CASSQDLADAEAFF. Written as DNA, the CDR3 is TGCGCCAGCAGCCAAGATTTGGCAGACGCTGAAGCTTTCTTT.

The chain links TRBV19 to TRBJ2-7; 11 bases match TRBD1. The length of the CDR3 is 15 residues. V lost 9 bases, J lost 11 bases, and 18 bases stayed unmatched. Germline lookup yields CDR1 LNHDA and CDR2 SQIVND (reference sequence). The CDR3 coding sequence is TGTGCCAGCAACACGGCCGGGACAGGGGGAAATTGGGAGTACTTC. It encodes CASNTAGTGGNWEYF.

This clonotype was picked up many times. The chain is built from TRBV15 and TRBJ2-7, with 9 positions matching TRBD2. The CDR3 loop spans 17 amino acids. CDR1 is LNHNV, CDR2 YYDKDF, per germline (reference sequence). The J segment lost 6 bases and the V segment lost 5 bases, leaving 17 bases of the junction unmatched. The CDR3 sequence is CATSVSGVGAGGPEQYF. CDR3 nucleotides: TGTGCCACCAGCGTGAGTGGAGTTGGGGCGGGAGGGCCCGAGCAGTACTTC.

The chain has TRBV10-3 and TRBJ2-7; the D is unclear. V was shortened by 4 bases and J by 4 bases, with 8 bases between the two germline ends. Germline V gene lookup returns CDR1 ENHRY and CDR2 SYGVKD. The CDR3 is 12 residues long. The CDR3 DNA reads TGTGCCATCAGTGCGGTTGGGTACGAGCAGTACTTC. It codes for CAISAVGYEQYF.

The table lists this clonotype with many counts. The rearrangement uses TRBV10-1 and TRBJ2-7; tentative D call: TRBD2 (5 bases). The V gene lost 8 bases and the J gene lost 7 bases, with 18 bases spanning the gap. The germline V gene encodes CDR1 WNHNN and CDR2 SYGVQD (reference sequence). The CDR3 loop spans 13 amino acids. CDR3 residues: CASSPDRRGEQYF. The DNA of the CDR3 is TGCGCCAGCTCCCCGGACCGCAGAGGGGAGCAGTACTTC.

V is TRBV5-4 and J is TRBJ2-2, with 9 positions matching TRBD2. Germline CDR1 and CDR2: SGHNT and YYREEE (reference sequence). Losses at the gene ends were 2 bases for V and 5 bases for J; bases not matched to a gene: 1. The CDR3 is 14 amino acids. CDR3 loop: CASSFTSGTGELFF. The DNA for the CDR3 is TGTGCCAGCAGCTTCACTAGCGGGACCGGGGAGCTGTTTTTT. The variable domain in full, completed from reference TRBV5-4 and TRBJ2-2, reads ETGVTQSPTHLIKTRGQQVTLRCSSQSGHNTVSWYQQALGQGPQFIFQYYREEENGRGNFPPRFSGLQFPNYSSELNVNALELDDSALYLCASSFTSGTGELFFGEGSRLTVL.

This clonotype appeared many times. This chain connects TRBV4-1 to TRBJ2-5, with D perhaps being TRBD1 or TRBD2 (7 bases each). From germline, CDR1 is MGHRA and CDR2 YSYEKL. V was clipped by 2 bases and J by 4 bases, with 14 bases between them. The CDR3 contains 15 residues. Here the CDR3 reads CASSQMTGTIETQYF. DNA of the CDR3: TGCGCCAGCAGCCAAATGACAGGGACTATAGAGACCCAGTACTTC.

DNA of the CDR3: TGTGCCAGCAGTGAACAGGGGGCTAGCACAGATACGCAGTATTTT. This encodes CASSEQGASTDTQYF. The V and J genes are TRBV2 and TRBJ2-3; the match to TRBD1 covers 8 bases. Germline V gene sequence: CDR1 SNHLY, CDR2 FYNNEI. V was pared by 2 bases and J by 0 bases, with 1 base of the junction left unmatched. The CDR3 is made up of 15 amino acids.

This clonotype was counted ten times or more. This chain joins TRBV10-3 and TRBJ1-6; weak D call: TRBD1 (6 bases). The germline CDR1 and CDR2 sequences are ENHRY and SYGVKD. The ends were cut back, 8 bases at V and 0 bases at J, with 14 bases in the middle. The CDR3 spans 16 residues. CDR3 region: CAISRTESSYNSPLHF. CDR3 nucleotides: TGTGCCATCTCACGGACAGAAAGCTCCTATAATTCACCCCTCCACTTT.

CDR3 DNA: TGCGCCAGCAGCTTGGAAGTCCAGGGGCCAAACACCGGGGAGCTGTTTTTT. As protein: CASSLEVQGPNTGELFF. V gene TRBV5-1 combines with J gene TRBJ2-2; D is perhaps TRBD1 (6 bases). Germline V CDR1 and CDR2: SGHRS, YFSETQ. The V end lost 0 bases, the J end lost 2 bases, and 14 bases lay between the germline ends. The CDR3 length is 17 residues.

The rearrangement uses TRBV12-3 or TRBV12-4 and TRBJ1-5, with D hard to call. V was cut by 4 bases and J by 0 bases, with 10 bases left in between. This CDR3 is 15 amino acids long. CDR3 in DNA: TGTGCCAGCAGTTCAACCCAGTTTAGCAATCAGCCCCAGCATTTT. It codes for CASSSTQFSNQPQHF.

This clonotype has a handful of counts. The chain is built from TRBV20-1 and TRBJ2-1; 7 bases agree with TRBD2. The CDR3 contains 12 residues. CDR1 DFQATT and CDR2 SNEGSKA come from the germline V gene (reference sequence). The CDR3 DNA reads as TGCGGCGGAGAGACTAGCAGGAGAAAACAGTTCTTC. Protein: CGGETSRRKQFF.

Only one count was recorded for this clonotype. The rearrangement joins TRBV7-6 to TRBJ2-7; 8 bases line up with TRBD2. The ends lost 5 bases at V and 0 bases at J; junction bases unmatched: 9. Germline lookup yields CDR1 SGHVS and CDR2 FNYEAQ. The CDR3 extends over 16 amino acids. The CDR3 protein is CASSRPSGSGSYEQYF. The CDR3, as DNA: TGTGCCAGCAGCCGGCCCAGCGGGAGCGGCTCCTACGAGCAGTACTTC. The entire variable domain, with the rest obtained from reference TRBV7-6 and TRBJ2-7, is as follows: GAGVSQSPRYKVTKRGQDVALRCDPISGHVSLYWYRQALGQGPEFLTYFNYEAQQDKSGLPNDRFSAERPEGSISTLTIQRTEQRDSAMYRCASSRPSGSGSYEQYFGPGTRLTVT.

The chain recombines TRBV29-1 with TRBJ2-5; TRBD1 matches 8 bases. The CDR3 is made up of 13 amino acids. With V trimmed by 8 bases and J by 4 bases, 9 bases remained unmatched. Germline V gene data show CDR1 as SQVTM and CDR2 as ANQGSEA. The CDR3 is CSRVGGTGETQYF. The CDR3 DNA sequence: TGCAGCCGAGTAGGAGGGACAGGAGAGACCCAGTACTTC.

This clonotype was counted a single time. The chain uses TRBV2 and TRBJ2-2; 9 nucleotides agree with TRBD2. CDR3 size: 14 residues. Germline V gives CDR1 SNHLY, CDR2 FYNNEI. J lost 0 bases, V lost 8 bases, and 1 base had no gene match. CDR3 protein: CASAGGTNTGELFF. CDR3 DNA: TGTGCCAGCGCGGGAGGGACGAACACCGGGGAGCTGTTTTTT.

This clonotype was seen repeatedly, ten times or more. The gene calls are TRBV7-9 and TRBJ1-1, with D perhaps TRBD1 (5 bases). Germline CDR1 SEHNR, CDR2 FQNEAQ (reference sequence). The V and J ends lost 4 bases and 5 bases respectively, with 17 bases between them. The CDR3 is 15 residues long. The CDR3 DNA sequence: TGTGCCAGCAGCTCAGAGACAGTTTCCTTGACTGAAGCTTTCTTT. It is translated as CASSSETVSLTEAFF. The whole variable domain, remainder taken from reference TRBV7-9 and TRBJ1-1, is DTGVSQNPRHKITKRGQNVTFRCDPISEHNRLYWYRQTLGQGPEFLTYFQNEAQLEKSRLLSDRFSAERPKGSFSTLEIQRTEQGDSAMYLCASSSETVSLTEAFFGQGTRLTVV.

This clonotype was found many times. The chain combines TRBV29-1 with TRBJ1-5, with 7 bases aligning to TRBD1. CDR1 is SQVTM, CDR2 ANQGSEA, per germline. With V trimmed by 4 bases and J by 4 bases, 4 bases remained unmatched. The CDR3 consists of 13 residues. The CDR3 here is CSVARGTNQPQHF. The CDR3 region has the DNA TGCAGCGTTGCCAGGGGGACTAATCAGCCCCAGCATTTT.

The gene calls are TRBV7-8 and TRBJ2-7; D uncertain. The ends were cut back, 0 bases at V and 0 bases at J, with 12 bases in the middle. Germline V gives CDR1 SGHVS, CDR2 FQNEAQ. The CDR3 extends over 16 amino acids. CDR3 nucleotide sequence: TGTGCCAGCAGCTTAGCCCGGACGGACGGCTCCTACGAGCAGTACTTC. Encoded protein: CASSLARTDGSYEQYF. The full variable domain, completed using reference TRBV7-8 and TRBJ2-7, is GAGVSQSPRYKVAKRGQDVALRCDPISGHVSLFWYQQALGQGPEFLTYFQNEAQLDKSGLPSDRFFAERPEGSVSTLKIQRTQQEDSAVYLCASSLARTDGSYEQYFGPGTRLTVT.

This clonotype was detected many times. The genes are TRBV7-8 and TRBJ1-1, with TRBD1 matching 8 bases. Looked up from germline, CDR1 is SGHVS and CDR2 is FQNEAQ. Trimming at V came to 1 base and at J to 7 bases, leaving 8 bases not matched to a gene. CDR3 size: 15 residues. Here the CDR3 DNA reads TGTGCCAGCAGCTTAGAGGGCAGGGGGCCCGTTGAAGCTTTCTTT. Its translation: CASSLEGRGPVEAFF.

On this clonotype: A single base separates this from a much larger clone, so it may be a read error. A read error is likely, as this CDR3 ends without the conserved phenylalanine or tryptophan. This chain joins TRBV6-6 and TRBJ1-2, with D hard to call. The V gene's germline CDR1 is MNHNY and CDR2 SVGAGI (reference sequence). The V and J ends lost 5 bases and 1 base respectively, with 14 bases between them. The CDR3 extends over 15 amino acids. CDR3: CASSEEGIFNYGYTL. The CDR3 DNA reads TGTGCCAGCAGTGAAGAAGGGATATTTAACTATGGCTACACCCTC.

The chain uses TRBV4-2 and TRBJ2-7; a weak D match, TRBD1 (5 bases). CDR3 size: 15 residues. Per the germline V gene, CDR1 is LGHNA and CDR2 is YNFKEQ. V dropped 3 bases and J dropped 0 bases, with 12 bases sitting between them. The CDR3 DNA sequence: TGTGCCAGCAGCCATCATGGACAAGACTCCTACGAGCAGTACTTC. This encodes CASSHHGQDSYEQYF.

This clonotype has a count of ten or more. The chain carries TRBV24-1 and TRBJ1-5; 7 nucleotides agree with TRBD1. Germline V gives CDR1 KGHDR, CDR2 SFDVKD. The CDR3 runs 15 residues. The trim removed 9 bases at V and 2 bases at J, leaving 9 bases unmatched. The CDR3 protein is CATGKGAVGNQPQHF. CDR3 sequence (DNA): TGTGCCACCGGCAAGGGGGCTGTAGGCAATCAGCCCCAGCATTTT.